The 18 T cell receptor beta chains listed next were all sequenced from one sample in a study of glioma-infiltrating T cells after dendritic cell vaccination. Data came from immunoSEQ multiplex PCR; TCRdb stores just in-frame clones and leaves some out. This table has about 95,000 clones, about 85% appearing once. Here the sequenced sample was blood, taken before dendritic cell vaccination. Receptors originate from a human donor with glioblastoma.

V is TRBV18 and J is TRBJ2-7; 8 nucleotides line up with TRBD1. CDR1 is KGHSH and CDR2 is LQKENI in the germline V gene. The CDR3 sequence is 15 residues long. J lost 3 bases, V lost 3 bases, and 7 bases had no gene match. CDR3: CASSPLAGGNYEQYF. CDR3 sequence (DNA): TGTGCCAGCTCACCGCTGGCAGGGGGCAACTACGAGCAGTACTTC. Variable domain in full (rest from reference TRBV18 and TRBJ2-7): NAGVMQNPRHLVRRRGQEARLRCSPMKGHSHVYWYRQLPEEGLKFMVYLQKENIIDESGMPKERFSAEFPKEGPSILRIQQVVRGDSAAYFCASSPLAGGNYEQYFGPGTRLTVT.

The V and J genes are TRBV12-5 and TRBJ2-1, with a weak D call TRBD2 (6 bases). Per germline, CDR1 LGHNT and CDR2 FRNRAP. The CDR3 runs to 16 residues. The V end lost 3 bases, the J end lost 1 base, and 13 bases lay between the germline ends. This CDR3 is CASGLSGGQSYNEQFF. DNA for the CDR3: TGTGCTAGTGGTTTAAGCGGAGGGCAGTCCTACAATGAGCAGTTCTTC.

J is TRBJ1-5 and V is TRBV6-1; possibly TRBD1 for D (5 bases). Germline values: CDR1 MNHNS, CDR2 SASEGT. V was trimmed by 6 bases and J by 2 bases, leaving 14 bases between them. This CDR3 has 15 residues. CDR3 nucleotide sequence: TGTGCCAGCAGCGGGAGGCAGGGCGGCAATCAGCCCCAGCATTTT. Amino acid sequence: CASSGRQGGNQPQHF.

The V gene is TRBV4-1, the J gene TRBJ2-3, with 9 nucleotides matching TRBD2. Trimming cost V 1 base and J 7 bases; bases outside gene matches: 15. The CDR3 has 18 amino acids. Looked up from germline, CDR1 is MGHRA and CDR2 is YSYEKL. DNA for the CDR3: TGCGCCAGCAGCCAAGCCCCGACCCAGCGGGGGGAGGCATATACGCAGTATTTT. Encoded protein: CASSQAPTQRGEAYTQYF.

Only one count was recorded for this clone. This sequence joins TRBV10-1 and TRBJ1-2; D gene uncertain. Germline V CDR1 and CDR2: WNHNN, SYGVQD (reference sequence). This CDR3 region has 13 residues. Trimming removed 0 bases from V and 5 bases from J, with 7 bases in between. Written as DNA, the CDR3 is TGCGCCAGCAGTGAGTCATTAGCGTATGGCTACACCTTC. This encodes CASSESLAYGYTF.

This clone was recorded only once. The V gene is TRBV6-5, the J gene TRBJ2-7; 11 bases match TRBD1. With V trimmed by 8 bases and J by 3 bases, 9 bases remained unmatched. Germline CDR1 reads MNHEY; CDR2 reads SVGAGI. The length of the CDR3 is 15 residues. As DNA, the CDR3 is TGTGCCAGCTCCTCTGGGGGGACAGGGGGCTACGAGCAGTACTTC. Amino acid sequence: CASSSGGTGGYEQYF.

The CDR3, as DNA: TGTGCCAGCAGGAGGGAGGAGGGCACTGAAGCTTTCTTT. Translating it yields CASRREEGTEAFF. The V call is TRBV2, the J call TRBJ1-1; D ambiguous. The CDR3 totals 13 residues. The germline V and J ends were trimmed by 6 bases and 4 bases, with 12 bases remaining between them. Germline CDR1 and CDR2: SNHLY and FYNNEI.

The chain uses TRBV27 and TRBJ1-1, with D possibly being TRBD1 (6 bases). The CDR3 is made up of 13 amino acids. Germline values: CDR1 MNHEY, CDR2 SMNVEV (reference sequence). Deletions cut 10 bases from V and 1 base from J, with 13 bases between. The DNA for the CDR3 is TGTGCCACCCGAGGGGGGGCGAACACTGAAGCTTTCTTT. As protein: CATRGGANTEAFF.

V usage is TRBV5-1 and J usage is TRBJ2-1, with D perhaps matching TRBD2 (6 bases). This CDR3 has 15 amino acids. CDR1 SGHRS and CDR2 YFSETQ come from the germline V gene. The V end lost 3 bases, the J end lost 4 bases, and 14 bases lay between the germline ends. The CDR3 region is CASSSTGLLYNEQFF. CDR3 sequence (DNA): TGCGCCAGCAGCTCTACGGGACTTCTGTACAATGAGCAGTTCTTC.

CDR3 residues: CASSLQGSTEAFF. CDR3 coding DNA: TGTGCCAGTAGTCTCCAGGGGAGCACTGAAGCTTTCTTT. This chain uses TRBV19 with TRBJ1-1, with D possibly matching TRBD1 (6 bases). V lost 5 bases, J lost 4 bases, and 11 bases lay in between. This CDR3 has 13 amino acids. Germline CDR1 and CDR2: LNHDA and SQIVND (reference sequence).

The gene calls are TRBV29-1 and TRBJ2-5; D is uncertain. Trimming removed 3 bases at V and 5 bases at J, with 13 bases between. In germline, CDR1 is SQVTM, CDR2 ANQGSEA. This CDR3 has 13 amino acids. CDR3 region: CSVEKPPRETQYF. Written as DNA, the CDR3 is TGCAGCGTTGAGAAGCCTCCGAGGGAGACCCAGTACTTC.

Written as DNA, the CDR3 is TGTGCCAGCAGCCTCAGCTATGGCTACACCTTC. Translating it yields CASSLSYGYTF. The chain carries TRBV7-9 and TRBJ1-2; no clear D. Germline V CDR1 and CDR2: SEHNR, FQNEAQ (reference sequence). The CDR3 spans 11 residues. V lost 5 bases and J 4 bases, leaving 5 bases between the germline ends.

This clone was picked up one time. The rearrangement joins TRBV27 to TRBJ2-3; tentatively, D is TRBD1 (5 bases). V was trimmed by 6 bases and J by 2 bases, leaving 12 bases between them. The germline gives CDR1 MNHEY, CDR2 SMNVEV (reference sequence). The length of the CDR3 is 14 residues. CDR3 amino acids: CASRERGFTDTQYF. CDR3 nucleotide sequence: TGTGCCAGCAGGGAAAGGGGTTTCACAGATACGCAGTATTTT.

V and J are TRBV6-5 and TRBJ2-2, with 8 bases lining up with TRBD1. Germline lookup yields CDR1 MNHEY and CDR2 SVGAGI. With 1 base clipped from V and 6 bases from J, the junction kept 1 base outside the gene matches. This CDR3 spans 14 amino acids. CDR3 in DNA: TGTGCCAGCAGTTACTTGGACAGGGCCGGGGAGCTGTTTTTT. This sequence encodes CASSYLDRAGELFF.

V is TRBV7-6 and J is TRBJ2-7; 10 nucleotides line up with TRBD1. J lost 5 bases, V lost 5 bases, and 9 bases had no gene match. The CDR3 is made up of 15 amino acids. Per germline, CDR1 SGHVS and CDR2 FNYEAQ. The CDR3 region is CASSQTGGLFHEQYF. The DNA for the CDR3 is TGTGCCAGCAGCCAGACAGGGGGCTTATTCCACGAGCAGTACTTC.

This rearrangement joins TRBV6-6 to TRBJ1-2; no clear D gene. CDR3 length equals 14 residues. The ends were cut back, 5 bases at V and 1 base at J, with 11 bases in the middle. Germline V gives CDR1 MNHNY, CDR2 SVGAGI (reference sequence). CDR3: CASSTIFYNYGYTF. The CDR3 DNA follows: TGTGCCAGCAGTACTATCTTCTATAACTATGGCTACACCTTC.

The rearrangement uses TRBV16 and TRBJ1-5, with D possibly being TRBD1 (5 bases). This CDR3 has 16 amino acids. Germline-derived CDR1 and CDR2 are KGHSY and FQNENV. Trimming took 4 bases from V and 2 from J, leaving 15 bases between them. DNA for the CDR3: TGTGCCAGCAGCCCCTTGGGGCCCGGCGGCAATCAGCCCCAGCATTTT. Amino acid sequence: CASSPLGPGGNQPQHF.

The chain joins TRBV6-5 to TRBJ2-1, with 10 bases identical to TRBD2. After removal of 4 bases from V and 2 bases from J, the junction contained 5 bases not matched to a gene. CDR3 length equals 16 residues. The germline CDR1 and CDR2 sequences are MNHEY and SVGAGI. The CDR3 nucleotides read TGTGCCAGCAGTTCCTGGACTAGCGGTGCCTACAATGAGCAGTTCTTC. It codes for CASSSWTSGAYNEQFF.